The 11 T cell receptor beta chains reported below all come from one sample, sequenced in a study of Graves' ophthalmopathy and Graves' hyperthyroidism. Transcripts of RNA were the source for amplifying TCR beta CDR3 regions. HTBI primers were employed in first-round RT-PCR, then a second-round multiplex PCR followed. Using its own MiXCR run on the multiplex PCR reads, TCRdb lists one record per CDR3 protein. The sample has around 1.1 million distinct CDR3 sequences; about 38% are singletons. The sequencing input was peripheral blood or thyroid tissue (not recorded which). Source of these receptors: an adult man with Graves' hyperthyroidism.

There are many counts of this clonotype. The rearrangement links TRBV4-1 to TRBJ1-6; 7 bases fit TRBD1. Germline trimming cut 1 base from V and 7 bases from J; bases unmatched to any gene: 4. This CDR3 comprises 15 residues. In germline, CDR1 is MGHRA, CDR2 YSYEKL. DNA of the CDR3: TGCGCCAGCAGCCAAGTGGGACAGTCGAATTCACCCCTCCACTTT. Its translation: CASSQVGQSNSPLHF.

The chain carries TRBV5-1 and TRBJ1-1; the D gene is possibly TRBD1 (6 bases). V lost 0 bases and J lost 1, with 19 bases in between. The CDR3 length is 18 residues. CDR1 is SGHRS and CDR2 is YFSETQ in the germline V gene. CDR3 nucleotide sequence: TGCGCCAGCAGCTTGGAGAGGGGACACCGAACTAAGAACACTGAAGCTTTCTTT. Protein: CASSLERGHRTKNTEAFF. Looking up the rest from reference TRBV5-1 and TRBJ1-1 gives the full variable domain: KAGVTQTPRYLIKTRGQQVTLSCSPISGHRSVSWYQQTPGQGLQFLFEYFSETQRNKGNFPGRFSGRQFSNSRSEMNVSTLELGDSALYLCASSLERGHRTKNTEAFFGQGTRLTVV.

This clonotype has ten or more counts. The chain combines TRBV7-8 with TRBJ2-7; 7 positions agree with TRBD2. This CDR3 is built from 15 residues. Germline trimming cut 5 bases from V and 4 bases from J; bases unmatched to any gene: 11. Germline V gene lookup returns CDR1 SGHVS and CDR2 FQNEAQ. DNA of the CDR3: TGTGCCAGCAGCATGGGGCCTAGCGGAGGGTACGAGCAGTACTTC. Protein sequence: CASSMGPSGGYEQYF.

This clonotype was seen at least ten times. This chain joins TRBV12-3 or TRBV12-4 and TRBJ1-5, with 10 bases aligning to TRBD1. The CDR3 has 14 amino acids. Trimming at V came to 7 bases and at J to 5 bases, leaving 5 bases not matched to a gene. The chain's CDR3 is CASTGTGVDQPQHF. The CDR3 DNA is TGTGCCAGCACGGGGACAGGGGTCGATCAGCCCCAGCATTTT.

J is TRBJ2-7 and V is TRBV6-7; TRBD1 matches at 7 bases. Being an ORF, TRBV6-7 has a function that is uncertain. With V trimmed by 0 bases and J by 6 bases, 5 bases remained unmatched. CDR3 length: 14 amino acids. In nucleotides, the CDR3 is TGTGCCAGCAGTTACTCAAAGACAGGGCCCGAGCAGTACTTC. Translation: CASSYSKTGPEQYF.

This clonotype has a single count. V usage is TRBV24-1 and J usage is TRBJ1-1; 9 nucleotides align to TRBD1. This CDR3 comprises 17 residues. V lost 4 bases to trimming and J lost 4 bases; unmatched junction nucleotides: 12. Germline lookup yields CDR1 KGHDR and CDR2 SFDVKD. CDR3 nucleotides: TGTGCCACCAGTGACACGGGACAGGGTACGGTGGGCACTGAAGCTTTCTTT. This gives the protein CATSDTGQGTVGTEAFF.

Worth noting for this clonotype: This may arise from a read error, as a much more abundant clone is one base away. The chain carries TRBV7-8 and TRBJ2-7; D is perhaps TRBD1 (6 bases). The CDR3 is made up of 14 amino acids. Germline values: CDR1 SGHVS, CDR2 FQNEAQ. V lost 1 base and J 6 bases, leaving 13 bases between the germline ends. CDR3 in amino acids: CASSLGRSRGEQYF. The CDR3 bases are TGTGCCAGCAGCTTAGGTCGAAGCAGGGGCGAGCAGTACTTC.

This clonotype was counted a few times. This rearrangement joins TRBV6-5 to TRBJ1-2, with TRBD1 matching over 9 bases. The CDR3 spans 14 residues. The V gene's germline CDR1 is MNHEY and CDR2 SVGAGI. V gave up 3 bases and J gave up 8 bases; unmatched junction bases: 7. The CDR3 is CASSYNRGLGGYTF. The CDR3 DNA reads TGTGCCAGCAGTTATAACAGGGGGCTCGGGGGCTACACCTTC.

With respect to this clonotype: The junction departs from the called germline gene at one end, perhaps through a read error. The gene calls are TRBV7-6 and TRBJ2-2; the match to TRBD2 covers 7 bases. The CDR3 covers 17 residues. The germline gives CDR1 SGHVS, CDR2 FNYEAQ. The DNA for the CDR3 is TGTGCCAGCAGCCTCCCGTATCGTGCTAGCGGCACCGGGGGGCTGTTTTTT. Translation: CASSLPYRASGTGGLFF.

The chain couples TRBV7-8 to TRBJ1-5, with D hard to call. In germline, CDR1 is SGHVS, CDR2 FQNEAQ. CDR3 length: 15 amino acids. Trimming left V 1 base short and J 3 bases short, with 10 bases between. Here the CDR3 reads CASSLGSGLNQPQHF. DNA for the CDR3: TGTGCCAGCAGCTTAGGTAGTGGTCTCAATCAGCCCCAGCATTTT. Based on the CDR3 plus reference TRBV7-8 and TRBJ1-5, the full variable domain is GAGVSQSPRYKVAKRGQDVALRCDPISGHVSLFWYQQALGQGPEFLTYFQNEAQLDKSGLPSDRFFAERPEGSVSTLKIQRTQQEDSAVYLCASSLGSGLNQPQHFGDGTRLSIL.

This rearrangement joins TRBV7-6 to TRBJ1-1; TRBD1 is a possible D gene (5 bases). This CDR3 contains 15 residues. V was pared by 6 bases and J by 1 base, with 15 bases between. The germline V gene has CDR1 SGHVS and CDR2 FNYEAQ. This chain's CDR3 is CASSRLAGRNTEAFF. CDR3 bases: TGTGCCAGCAGTAGGTTGGCAGGGCGGAACACTGAAGCTTTCTTT. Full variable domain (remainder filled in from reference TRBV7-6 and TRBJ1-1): GAGVSQSPRYKVTKRGQDVALRCDPISGHVSLYWYRQALGQGPEFLTYFNYEAQQDKSGLPNDRFSAERPEGSISTLTIQRTEQRDSAMYRCASSRLAGRNTEAFFGQGTRLTVV.